This section outlines one T cell receptor beta chain sequence together with its context. What it recognizes is unknown. This CDR3 contains 14 residues. Trimming pared 5 bases from V and 3 bases from J, leaving 13 bases between. In germline, CDR1 is MNHNY, CDR2 SVGAGI (reference sequence). This sample is drawn from a study of cytomegalovirus exposure and HLA in healthy donors. Study-level results: Under in vitro conditions, three CMV-associated chains were confirmed as specific for CMV antigens. Reports showed the classifier diagnosing cytomegalovirus status with high specificity and sensitivity.

Clones were sequenced by immunoSEQ multiplex PCR, and TCRdb holds only the in-frame ones, with some missing. This table holds 100,000 to 150,000 clones, 75% to 90% found once. The sequenced material came from PBMCs. The clonotype was recovered from a woman younger than 35 in good health and CMV-seronegative. The chain couples TRBV6-6 to TRBJ1-1; possibly TRBD1 for D (5 bases). The DNA for the CDR3 is TGTGCCAGCAGTCTCCGGCAGGGCGACACTGAAGCTTTCTTT. This codes for CASSLRQGDTEAFF.